This T cell receptor (beta chain) was obtained from a study of vaccination and CD4 T cells after COVID-19. In the study overall: The study enrolled six male and four female convalescents, two of whom were Hispanic. Cells received overlapping spike peptides from SARS-CoV-2, HCoV-NL63, HCoV-OC43 and HCoV-229E as stimulation. Control cultures received a CEFX pool, an HIV-1 Nef pool, or no peptide.

The CDR3 runs 16 residues. V lost 6 bases and J 3 bases, leaving 20 bases between the germline ends. The germline V gene has CDR1 LNHDA and CDR2 SQIVND (reference sequence). This clonotype showed up just a few times. The antigen remains undetermined. The assay that was used to sequence DNA from cultured CD4+ T cells was the Oncomine TCR Beta short-read assay. Someone extracted genomic DNA from cultured CD4+ T cells. Each CDR3 protein is one row after TCRdb ran MiXCR on the PCR reads. The sample yields over 15,000 distinct CDR3 sequences, over 55% seen once. Indicated treatment: approximately nine-day PBMC culture with coronavirus spike peptide pools or control peptides (ViraFEST assay).

Sequencing used CD4+ T cells from blood, cultured in vitro, obtained after SARS-CoV-2 vaccination. The sequence was collected from a human donor who had recovered from COVID-19. The chain has TRBV19 and TRBJ1-1; possibly TRBD1 for D (6 bases). Here the CDR3 DNA reads TGTGCCAGTAGGAGGGGGGGGGCCCGGGGAGACACTGAAGCTTTCTTT. Translated, it gives CASRRGGARGDTEAFF.